The sequence of this T cell receptor (beta chain) was determined in a study of T-cell reconstitution after alpha-beta-depleted transplantation in children. Study-wide findings and caveats: Alpha-beta T cells about two months after transplant reportedly derived from several hundred expanded graft clones. T-cell numbers and diversity, one year after transplant, stemmed largely from T cells that were newly produced. It was surviving recipient T cells and thymic progenitors that gave some patients high TCRbeta diversity at day 60.

Note on this clonotype: Its target is unknown.

The CDR3 loop spans 17 amino acids. Germline V CDR1 and CDR2: SGHTA, FQGNSA. With V trimmed by 5 bases and J by 1 base, 9 bases remained unmatched. A library of TCRbeta sequences, prepared with unique molecular identifiers, was generated. Each CDR3 protein is one row after TCRdb ran MiXCR on the PCR reads. The sample contains approximately 300,000 distinct CDR3 sequences, 10% of which appear only once. The TCR sequence derives from a boy younger than two with acute myeloid leukemia, due to receive a stem cell transplant. The sequencing used PBMCs, collected before TCRalphabeta/CD19-depleted stem cell transplant. The chain recombines TRBV7-2 with TRBJ1-3; 9 bases agree with TRBD1. The CDR3: CASSTQQGAMSGNTIYF. CDR3 DNA: TGTGCCAGCAGCACTCAACAGGGGGCGATGTCTGGAAACACCATATATTTT.